In its sample, the clone carrying this T cell receptor beta chain was seen a few times. Its antigen is currently unknown. Germline and junction disagree at one end, which may indicate a read error. Diagnoses were made from clinical symptoms, serum measures (thyroxine and TRAb), thyroid ultrasound and orbital computed tomography. Using RNA transcripts as the source, TCR beta CDR3 regions were amplified. HTBI primers were employed in a first-round RT-PCR of the TCR CDR3. Each CDR3 protein gets one entry after TCRdb re-called the multiplex PCR reads with MiXCR. Of roughly 400,000 distinct CDR3 sequences listed, 11% to 15% were seen once; the top ten hold around 27%. The data derive from a study of T cells in Graves' hyperthyroidism and ophthalmopathy. Germline lookup yields CDR1 SGHAT and CDR2 FQNNGV. The CDR3 has 13 amino acids. Study-wide results and caveats: Ophthalmopathy, as predicted by the model, came a median 6.5 months after the prediction. Ophthalmopathy could be told apart from stable hyperthyroidism with a 13 V-J model. Among clonotypes expanded in thyroid above 0.001, most were also found in blood.

The gene calls are TRBV11-2 and TRBJ2-7, with D hard to call. This TCR was recovered from a man aged 50-60 years with Graves' ophthalmopathy. Sequenced input: blood. In DNA, the CDR3 is TGCGCCAGCAGTTTTGCACCGGACTACGAGCAGTACTTC. This translates into CASSFAPDYEQYF.